These 8 T cell receptor beta chains came from one sample sequenced in a study of T-cell memory formation after mild COVID-19. TCRdb reprocessed the 5' RACE reads with MiXCR, giving one entry per CDR3 protein. The sample lists hundreds of thousands of distinct CDR3 sequences, approximately 20% occurring once. The sample comprised PBMCs or a T cell subset sorted from them (not recorded which). These receptors all stem from an adult woman who had mild COVID-19 (a few samples of this study predate the infection). Cell type and time point are not known.

At least ten counts were recorded for this clonotype. CDR3 amino acids: CSARDMGGRRSTDTQYF. The DNA for the CDR3 is TGCAGTGCTAGAGATATGGGGGGGAGGCGGTCTACAGATACGCAGTATTTT. V usage is TRBV20-1 and J usage is TRBJ2-3, with 7 bases lining up with TRBD2. The CDR3 has 17 residues. V lost 0 bases to trimming and J lost 3 bases; unmatched junction nucleotides: 12. Germline V CDR1 and CDR2: DFQATT, SNEGSKA (reference sequence).

In this sample, this clonotype turned up a few times. The rearrangement links TRBV30 to TRBJ1-2; perhaps TRBD1 as D (6 bases). Per germline, CDR1 GTSNPN and CDR2 SVGIG (reference sequence). Trimming stripped 2 bases from V and 0 bases from J, with 16 bases between. CDR3 size: 16 residues. CDR3 DNA sequence: TGTGCCTGGAGTCCCCGGACAGCGCATCCTAACTATGGCTACACCTTC. This encodes CAWSPRTAHPNYGYTF.

V and J are TRBV20-1 and TRBJ1-1, with a weak D call TRBD1 (5 bases). CDR3 length: 14 residues. Trimming shortened V by 5 bases and J by 4 bases, and 17 bases separated the two germline ends. The germline gives CDR1 DFQATT, CDR2 SNEGSKA (reference sequence). CDR3 in amino acids: CSASHLGGGTEAFF. The DNA of the CDR3 is TGCAGTGCTTCACACTTGGGGGGGGGCACTGAAGCTTTCTTT.

This clonotype was counted only a few times. CDR3 DNA sequence: TGTGCCACCAGTGACCCTTCGGGGATAGAGCAGTTCTTC. This codes for CATSDPSGIEQFF. V gene TRBV24-1 combines with J gene TRBJ2-1; D is possibly TRBD2 (5 bases). The CDR3 extends over 13 amino acids. Germline-derived CDR1 and CDR2 are KGHDR and SFDVKD. V shed 4 bases and J shed 10 bases, with 13 bases lying between them.

V gene TRBV7-3 combines with J gene TRBJ2-7; tentative D call: TRBD2 (6 bases). V dropped 4 bases and J dropped 0 bases, with 13 bases sitting between them. The CDR3 is 15 residues long. CDR1 and CDR2 (germline): SGHTA, FQGTGA. The CDR3 DNA sequence: TGTGCCAGCAGCTCCCAAGCGGGTAGCTCCTACGAGCAGTACTTC. It encodes CASSSQAGSSYEQYF. The full variable domain, its missing parts supplied by reference TRBV7-3 and TRBJ2-7, is GAGVSQTPSNKVTEKGKYVELRCDPISGHTALYWYRQSLGQGPEFLIYFQGTGAADDSGLPNDRFFAVRPEGSVSTLKIQRTERGDSAVYLCASSSQAGSSYEQYFGPGTRLTVT.

The rearrangement uses TRBV4-1 and TRBJ1-2; D unclear. Trimming stripped 4 bases from V and 3 bases from J, with 12 bases between. Germline loops: CDR1 MGHRA, CDR2 YSYEKL. This CDR3 comprises 14 residues. The CDR3 loop reads CASSLSPLDYGYTF. Here the CDR3 DNA reads TGCGCCAGCAGCCTCTCCCCTCTTGACTATGGCTACACCTTC.

The rearrangement links TRBV12-3 or TRBV12-4 to TRBJ1-1, with D perhaps TRBD1 (5 bases). This CDR3 comprises 15 residues. The V end was cut by 3 bases, the J end by 0 bases, with 11 bases between. This chain's CDR3 is CASSFGPGLNTEAFF. CDR3 DNA sequence: TGTGCCAGCAGTTTTGGGCCAGGGTTGAACACTGAAGCTTTCTTT.

The V and J genes are TRBV5-4 and TRBJ1-1; tentatively, D is TRBD1 (5 bases). The CDR3 length is 14 residues. CDR1 and CDR2 from the germline V gene are SGHNT and YYREEE (reference sequence). The V and J ends lost 5 bases and 1 base respectively, with 12 bases between them. CDR3 in amino acids: CASRGVAGNTEAFF. DNA for the CDR3: TGTGCCAGCAGGGGGGTGGCGGGGAACACTGAAGCTTTCTTT.